These T cell receptor beta chains were read from a single sample in a study of blood T cell repertoires in COVID-19. This table comes from immunoSEQ multiplex PCR, and its TCRdb copy is limited to in-frame clones, with some not included. The data hold 70,000 or so clones, with 75% to 90% observed a single time. Sequencing was carried out using peripheral blood. These receptor sequences come from a man aged 35 to 55 with COVID-19, enrolled during active disease. CDR3s include the opening cysteine and the closing phenylalanine or tryptophan. The D gene is left open where the match is weak.

V,D,CDR3
TRBV7-9,TRBD1,CASSLGQGIEYGYTF
TRBV7-9,TRBD1,CASSQDRGREKLFF
TRBV7-2,NA,CASSPWGSAAFF
TRBV2,NA,CASSVNGYTF
TRBV20-1,TRBD1,CSASWGQGDEKLFF
TRBV6-7,TRBD1,CASSLTLQGRTYEQYF
TRBV7-9,TRBD1,CASSHTGDEQYF
TRBV6-1,NA,CASSESGGYTGELFF
TRBV5-1,TRBD2,CASSLHSGGASYNEQFF
TRBV19,NA,CASSNGRRDFQETQYF
TRBV20-1,NA,CSASDQPQHF
TRBV3-1/TRBV3-2,NA,CASSHGGAKNYGYTF
TRBV19,NA,CASAAVERGKKYF
TRBV29-1,NA,CSAASGLRGRETQYF
TRBV27,TRBD1,CASSSPDRNQPQHF
TRBV27,NA,CASSSEVQNTEAFF
TRBV5-6,TRBD1,CASSSRGMGTTAKNIQYF
TRBV27,NA,CASTLSATDLPYEQYF
TRBV11-1,TRBD2,CASSLDGGGAGEQFF
TRBV6-5,NA,CASRRHNEQYF
TRBV3-1/TRBV3-2,NA,CASSQGGDGVRYF
TRBV4-2,TRBD1,CASSHETGGRAFF
TRBV19,TRBD2,CASSLAEAYNEQFF
TRBV18,NA,CASSRGQQTNSPLHF
TRBV6-6,NA,CASSRDINYGYTF
TRBV6-6,NA,CAVRGRGGQPQHF
TRBV30,TRBD1,CAWGITGAGGELFF
TRBV12-3/TRBV12-4,NA,CASSFDSGELFF
TRBV25-1,TRBD1,CASSALDRVEGEQFF
TRBV28,NA,CASSPRQNTEAFF
TRBV12-2,NA,CASRLWAQGPQYF
TRBV5-1,NA,CASSFPQDTGELFF
TRBV11-2,NA,CASSLKGQGFYTGELFF
TRBV10-2,NA,CASIGGHGGGRTEAFF
TRBV7-8,NA,CASPAVSGDNTGELFF
TRBV5-1,NA,CASSSQASSYNSPLHF
TRBV3-1/TRBV3-2,NA,CASSPGFDNSPLHF
TRBV27,NA,CASSLGAAGQYNEQFF
TRBV7-6,TRBD1,CASSLTGPGGYTF
TRBV4-1,NA,CASSPRLQVRLFF
TRBV6-5,TRBD1,CASSYPGQGNTEAFF
TRBV28,TRBD1,CASISSSEGAEKLFF
TRBV27,TRBD1,CASSWDRGRSPLHF
TRBV6-5,TRBD1,CASSYRGSDQPQHF
TRBV5-4,NA,CASSLLLDSDTGELFF
TRBV5-1,TRBD2,CASSLRLAENTGELFF
TRBV10-1,TRBD2,CASRAAFRAGGRTGELFF
TRBV5-6,TRBD2,CASSPGLAGGYSYEQYF
TRBV3-1/TRBV3-2,NA,CASSRRGRGNTEAFF
TRBV24-1,TRBD2,CAPDSREERGDLYEQYF
TRBV19,NA,CASSTSRANTGELFF
TRBV10-2,NA,CASLGHSTTGELFF
TRBV2,NA,CASHTGVEEKLFF
TRBV28,NA,CASSLDSSGANVLTF
TRBV28,TRBD1,CASSAGTGRIVEPQHF